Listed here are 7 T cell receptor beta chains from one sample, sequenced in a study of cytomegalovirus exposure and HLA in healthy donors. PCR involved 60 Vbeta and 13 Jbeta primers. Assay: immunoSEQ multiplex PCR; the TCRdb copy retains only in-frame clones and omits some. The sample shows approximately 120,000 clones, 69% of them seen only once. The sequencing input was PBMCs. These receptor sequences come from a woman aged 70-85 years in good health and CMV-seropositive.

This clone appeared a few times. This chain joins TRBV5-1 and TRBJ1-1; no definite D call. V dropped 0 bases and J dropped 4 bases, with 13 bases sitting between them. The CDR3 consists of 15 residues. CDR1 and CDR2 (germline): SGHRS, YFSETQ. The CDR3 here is CASSLAGKSGTEAFF. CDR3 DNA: TGCGCCAGCAGCTTGGCTGGCAAGTCGGGCACTGAAGCTTTCTTT.

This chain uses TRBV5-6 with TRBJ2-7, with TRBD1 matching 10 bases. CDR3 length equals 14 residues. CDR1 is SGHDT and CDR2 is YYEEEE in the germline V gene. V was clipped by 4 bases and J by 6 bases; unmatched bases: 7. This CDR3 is CASSPGTGATEQYF. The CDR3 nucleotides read TGTGCCAGCAGCCCCGGGACAGGGGCGACCGAGCAGTACTTC.

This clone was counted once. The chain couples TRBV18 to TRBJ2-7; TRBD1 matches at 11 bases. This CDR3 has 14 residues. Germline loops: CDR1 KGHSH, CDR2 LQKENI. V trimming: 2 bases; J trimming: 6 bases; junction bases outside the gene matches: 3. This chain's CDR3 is CASSPSDRGLEQYF. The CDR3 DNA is TGTGCCAGCTCACCATCGGACAGGGGGCTCGAGCAGTACTTC.

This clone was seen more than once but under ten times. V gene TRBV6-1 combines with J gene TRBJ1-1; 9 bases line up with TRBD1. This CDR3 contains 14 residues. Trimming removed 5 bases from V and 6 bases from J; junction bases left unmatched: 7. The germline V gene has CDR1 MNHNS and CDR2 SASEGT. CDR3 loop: CASSTQQGAAEAFF. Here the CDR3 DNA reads TGTGCCAGCAGTACCCAACAGGGGGCCGCTGAAGCTTTCTTT.

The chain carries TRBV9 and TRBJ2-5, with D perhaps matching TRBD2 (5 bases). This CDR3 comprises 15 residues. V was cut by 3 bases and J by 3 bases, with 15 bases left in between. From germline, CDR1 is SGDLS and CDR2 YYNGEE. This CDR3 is CASSEYSGFEETQYF. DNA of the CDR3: TGTGCCAGCAGCGAGTACAGCGGTTTCGAAGAGACCCAGTACTTC. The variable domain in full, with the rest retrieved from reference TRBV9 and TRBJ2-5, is DSGVTQTPKHLITATGQRVTLRCSPRSGDLSVYWYQQSLDQGLQFLIQYYNGEERAKGNILERFSAQQFPDLHSELNLSSLELGDSALYFCASSEYSGFEETQYFGPGTRLLVL.

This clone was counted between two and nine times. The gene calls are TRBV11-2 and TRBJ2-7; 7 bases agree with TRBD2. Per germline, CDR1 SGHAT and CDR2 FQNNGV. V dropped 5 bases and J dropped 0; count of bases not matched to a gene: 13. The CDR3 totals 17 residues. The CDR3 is CASSTNLPGLSSYEQYF. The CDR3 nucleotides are TGTGCCAGCAGCACCAATCTCCCGGGACTATCCTCCTACGAGCAGTACTTC.

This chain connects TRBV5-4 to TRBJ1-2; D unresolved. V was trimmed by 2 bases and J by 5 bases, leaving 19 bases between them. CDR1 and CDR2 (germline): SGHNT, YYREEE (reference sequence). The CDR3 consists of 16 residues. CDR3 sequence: CASSLGAPRTGYGYTF. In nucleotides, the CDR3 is TGTGCCAGCAGCTTAGGAGCCCCGCGAACGGGGTATGGCTACACCTTC.